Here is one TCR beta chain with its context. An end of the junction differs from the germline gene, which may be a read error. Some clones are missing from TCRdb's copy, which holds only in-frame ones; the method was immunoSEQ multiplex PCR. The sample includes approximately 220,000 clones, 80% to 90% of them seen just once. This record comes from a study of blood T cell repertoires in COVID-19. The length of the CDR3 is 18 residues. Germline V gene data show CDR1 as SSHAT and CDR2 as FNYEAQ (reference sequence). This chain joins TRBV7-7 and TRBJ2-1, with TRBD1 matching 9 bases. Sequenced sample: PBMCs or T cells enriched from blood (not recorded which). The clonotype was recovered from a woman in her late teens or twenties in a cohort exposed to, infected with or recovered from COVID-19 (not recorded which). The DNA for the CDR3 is TGTGCTAGCAGCTTAGCAGGGACAGGGAACGCTTGGGAGACTGAGCAGTTCTTC. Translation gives CASSLAGTGNAWETEQFF.